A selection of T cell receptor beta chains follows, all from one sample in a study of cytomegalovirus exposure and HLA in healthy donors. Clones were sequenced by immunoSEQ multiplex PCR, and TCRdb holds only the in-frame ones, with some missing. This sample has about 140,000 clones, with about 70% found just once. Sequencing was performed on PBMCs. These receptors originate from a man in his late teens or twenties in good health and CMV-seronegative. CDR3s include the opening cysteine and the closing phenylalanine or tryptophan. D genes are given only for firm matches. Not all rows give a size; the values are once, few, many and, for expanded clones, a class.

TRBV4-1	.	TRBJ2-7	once	CASSQELGDEAYEQYF	TGCGCCAGCAGCCAAGAACTCGGGGATGAGGCCTACGAGCAGTACTTC
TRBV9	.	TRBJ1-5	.	CASSPTPQGNQPQHF	TGTGCCAGCAGCCCAACACCGCAGGGGAATCAGCCCCAGCATTTT
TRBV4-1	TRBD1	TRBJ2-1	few	CASSQPPGQGFNEQFF	TGCGCCAGCAGCCAACCGCCGGGACAGGGGTTCAATGAGCAGTTCTTC
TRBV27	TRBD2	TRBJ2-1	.	CASSFLKTSGSNEQFF	TGTGCCAGCAGTTTCCTGAAGACTAGCGGGAGTAATGAGCAGTTCTTC
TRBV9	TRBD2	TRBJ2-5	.	CASNLAGGFQETQYF	TGTGCCAGCAACTTAGCGGGGGGTTTCCAAGAGACCCAGTACTTC
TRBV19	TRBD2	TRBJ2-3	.	CASSPLAGLSDTQYF	TGTGCCAGTAGCCCACTAGCGGGGCTTTCAGATACGCAGTATTTT
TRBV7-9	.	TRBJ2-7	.	CASSFGQRYEQYF	TGTGCCAGCAGCTTTGGACAGAGGTACGAGCAGTACTTC
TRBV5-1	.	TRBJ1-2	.	CASSPRTDGYTF	TGCGCCAGCAGCCCCCGTACGGATGGCTACACCTTC
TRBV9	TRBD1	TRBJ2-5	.	CASSVSQGVPETQYF	TGTGCCAGCAGCGTTAGCCAGGGGGTCCCAGAGACCCAGTACTTC
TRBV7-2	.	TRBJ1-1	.	CASSPQGRTEAFF	TGTGCCAGCAGCCCGCAGGGGCGTACTGAAGCTTTCTTT
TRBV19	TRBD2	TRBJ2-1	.	CASSRTSDPYEQFF	TGTGCCAGTAGCCGGACTAGCGATCCTTACGAGCAGTTCTTC
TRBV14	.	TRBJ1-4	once	CASSQGRGGNEKLFF	TGTGCCAGCAGCCAAGGACGGGGGGGGAATGAAAAACTGTTTTTT
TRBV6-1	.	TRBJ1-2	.	CASRTGDDLNYGYTF	TGTGCCAGCAGGACGGGAGATGACTTAAACTATGGCTACACCTTC
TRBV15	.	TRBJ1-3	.	CATSSRGSGNTIYF	TGTGCCACCAGCAGCAGGGGCTCTGGAAACACCATATATTTT
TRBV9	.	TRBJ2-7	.	CASSVGPGYYEQYF	TGTGCCAGCAGCGTAGGTCCAGGCTACTACGAGCAGTACTTC